This T cell receptor (beta chain) appears in the sequencing data of a study of early T cells in non-severe SARS-CoV-2 infection. Turning to the study itself: It was bulk RNA from unsorted whole blood that was sequenced, and the chains were unpaired. General study points: There was a bias toward anti-spike CD8 responses in VDJdb matching, which missed private and CD4 specificities.

V was clipped by 5 bases and J by 5 bases; unmatched bases: 9. This CDR3 is built from 17 residues. CDR1 SGHVS and CDR2 FNYEAQ come from the germline V gene. This clonotype turned up a few times. The antigen is undetermined. Attached unique molecular identifiers marked individual cDNA molecules. One entry per CDR3 protein results from TCRdb running MiXCR on the 5' RACE reads. The sample has 30,000 to 40,000 distinct CDR3 sequences; about 6.8% are singletons. J is TRBJ2-3 and V is TRBV7-6; 14 bases are shared with TRBD2. The starting material was whole blood, obtained at baseline. The TCR was taken from an adult who was a healthcare worker with PCR-confirmed SARS-CoV-2 infection or an uninfected control (not recorded which). Here the CDR3 reads CASSPGTSGSGGDTQYF. The DNA of the CDR3 is TGTGCCAGCAGCCCAGGGACTAGCGGGAGCGGCGGAGATACGCAGTATTTT.